This TCR beta chain emerged from a study of T cells in women clearing cervical HPV infection. About this clone itself: The read falls 3 residues short of the CDR3 end, and the missing part is taken from the germline J gene.

Sequencing used immunoSEQ multiplex PCR; TCRdb keeps in-frame clones, though not all of them. Its clone listing holds approximately 12,000 clones. Losses at the gene ends were 0 bases for V and 8 bases for J; bases not matched to a gene: 6. The CDR3 runs 15 residues. From germline, CDR1 is MGHRA and CDR2 YSYEKL. The origin of this receptor is a woman aged 18 to 75 with a cervical HPV16 infection that either progressed to CIN3+ or cleared (not recorded which). V gene TRBV4-1 combines with J gene TRBJ2-3; 9 bases agree with TRBD2. Sequencing was done on a sample of blood buffy coat. This CDR3 reads CASSQDPSGVVTQYF. The sequenced part of the CDR3 DNA is TGCGCCAGCAGCCAAGACCCTAGCGGGGTAGTTACG.